A selection of T cell receptor beta chains follows, all from one sample in a study of metastatic and nonmetastatic thyroid tumors. TCRdb re-analyzed the PCR reads through MiXCR. The data contain 90,000 or so clones, approximately 9% of them singletons. The material sequenced was blood. These receptor sequences come from a female donor with papillary thyroid cancer or a benign thyroid nodule (not recorded which). Some clones in this sample may be carry-over from other donors' samples. The conserved cysteine and the conserved F or W are not part of the CDR3 here. The order of the fields is J gene, V gene, CDR3 protein.

j_call: TRBJ2-1; v_call: TRBV19; cdr3_aa: ASSKEWAGNNEQF
j_call: TRBJ2-5; v_call: TRBV6-1; cdr3_aa: ASSPRLGGRQETQY
j_call: TRBJ1-2; v_call: TRBV2; cdr3_aa: ASSGGGGYGYT
j_call: TRBJ2-2; v_call: TRBV6-1; cdr3_aa: ASSEGGATGELF
j_call: TRBJ1-1; v_call: TRBV6-1; cdr3_aa: ASKEITEAF
j_call: TRBJ1-4; v_call: TRBV6-5; cdr3_aa: ASSYSGGAEKLF
j_call: TRBJ2-4; v_call: TRBV7-9; cdr3_aa: ASSLGGDGIQY
j_call: TRBJ1-2; v_call: TRBV3-1; cdr3_aa: ASSENGGEGYT
j_call: TRBJ1-3; v_call: TRBV12-3/TRBV12-4; cdr3_aa: ASSPDPSSGNTIY
j_call: TRBJ2-3; v_call: TRBV2; cdr3_aa: ASSDRVRADTQY
j_call: TRBJ2-5; v_call: TRBV7-9; cdr3_aa: ASSLASGMETQY
j_call: TRBJ2-7; v_call: TRBV7-2; cdr3_aa: ASSPSGHEQY
j_call: TRBJ2-3; v_call: TRBV19; cdr3_aa: ASSTGLANTDTQY
j_call: TRBJ2-6; v_call: TRBV19; cdr3_aa: ASSPRQGDRSGANVLT
j_call: TRBJ2-5; v_call: TRBV5-1; cdr3_aa: ASSTGQGGNQETQY
j_call: TRBJ1-2; v_call: TRBV9; cdr3_aa: ASSATGQGESGYT
j_call: TRBJ2-6; v_call: TRBV7-3; cdr3_aa: ASSPGQAAANVLT
j_call: TRBJ2-7; v_call: TRBV3-1; cdr3_aa: ASSPWLAGDEQY
j_call: TRBJ2-6; v_call: TRBV19; cdr3_aa: ASSIVTSSGANVLT
j_call: TRBJ2-7; v_call: TRBV7-9; cdr3_aa: ASSPDEGRIGEQY
j_call: TRBJ1-3; v_call: TRBV7-3; cdr3_aa: ASSPPDRRPTLSGNTIY
j_call: TRBJ1-5; v_call: TRBV7-2; cdr3_aa: ASSFRARQPQH
j_call: TRBJ1-2; v_call: TRBV7-3; cdr3_aa: ASSLSSNYGYT
j_call: TRBJ2-5; v_call: TRBV7-2; cdr3_aa: ASSLGRGSQETQY
j_call: TRBJ2-5; v_call: TRBV18; cdr3_aa: ASSPGTGEEAQY
j_call: TRBJ1-2; v_call: TRBV6-2/TRBV6-3; cdr3_aa: ASSYLPWTGGFEDYGYT
j_call: TRBJ2-5; v_call: TRBV7-6; cdr3_aa: ASSLVGSKETQY
j_call: TRBJ1-3; v_call: TRBV9; cdr3_aa: ASSVELVGNTIY
j_call: TRBJ1-2; v_call: TRBV5-1; cdr3_aa: ASSLDPLTGEESYGYT
j_call: TRBJ2-3; v_call: TRBV6-1; cdr3_aa: ASSRGKPTDTQY
j_call: TRBJ2-2; v_call: TRBV10-1; cdr3_aa: ASRDRDTGELF
j_call: TRBJ2-3; v_call: TRBV29-1; cdr3_aa: SALRLASTDTQY
j_call: TRBJ1-4; v_call: TRBV20-1; cdr3_aa: SASRQGVYEKLF
j_call: TRBJ2-7; v_call: TRBV28; cdr3_aa: ASSLGAMSSYEQY
j_call: TRBJ2-7; v_call: TRBV11-2; cdr3_aa: ASSPNLAAYEQY
j_call: TRBJ2-2; v_call: TRBV12-3/TRBV12-4; cdr3_aa: ASTLDRVNTGELF
j_call: TRBJ2-7; v_call: TRBV6-1; cdr3_aa: ASSPSAASGYEQY
j_call: TRBJ1-4; v_call: TRBV25-1; cdr3_aa: ATRLGEKLF